Here is one T cell receptor beta chain with its context. The data derive from a study of PD-L1 blockade in urothelial cancer. Study summary: Starting in about 2014, patients were given atezolizumab (1,200 mg intravenously every 3 weeks). T cell content in blood samples showed a median of around 140,000. Each patient had 0 to 3 earlier chemotherapy regimens. Blood analysis was done at 3 weeks (second dose) and 6 weeks after treatment began.

Clones were sequenced by immunoSEQ multiplex PCR, and TCRdb holds only the in-frame ones, with some missing. Of more than 80,000 clones in the sample, 82% were seen once. The sequences come from PBMCs, collected around atezolizumab (anti-PD-L1) treatment. This clonotype was sampled from a man in his sixties or seventies with urothelial cancer.

The CDR3 sequence is CASSTRDRGPYEQYF. The CDR3 region has the DNA TGCGCCAGCAGCACCCGGGACAGGGGGCCCTACGAGCAGTACTTC. The genes are TRBV5-1 and TRBJ2-7, with 12 bases matching TRBD1. Trimming cost V 4 bases and J 2 bases; bases outside gene matches: 4. The V gene's germline CDR1 is SGHRS and CDR2 YFSETQ. The CDR3 length is 15 residues.